The 18 T cell receptor beta chains reported below all come from one sample, sequenced in a study of T cells in Graves' hyperthyroidism and ophthalmopathy. Amplification of TCR beta CDR3 regions used RNA as the template. Primed by the HTBI set, a first-round RT-PCR was run on the TCR CDR3. One entry per CDR3 protein, called by TCRdb with MiXCR from the multiplex PCR reads. The sample consists of about 610,000 distinct CDR3 sequences, about half of them appearing once. Sequencing input: peripheral blood or thyroid tissue (not recorded which). The receptors stem from a woman between 18 and 30 years old with Graves' hyperthyroidism.

This clonotype was seen ten or more times. The chain carries TRBV29-1 and TRBJ1-6; D is unresolved. V shed 6 bases and J shed 10 bases, with 16 bases lying between them. CDR1 is SQVTM and CDR2 is ANQGSEA in the germline V gene. This CDR3 has 13 residues. CDR3 nucleotide sequence: TGCAGCGTCGGCGAGGGCGGCGGGTCACCCCTCCACTTT. Translation gives CSVGEGGGSPLHF. The variable domain in full, with the rest retrieved from reference TRBV29-1 and TRBJ1-6, is SAVISQKPSRDICQRGTSLTIQCQVDSQVTMMFWYRQQPGQSLTLIATANQGSEATYESGFVIDKFPISRPNLTFSTLTVSNMSPEDSSIYLCSVGEGGGSPLHFGNGTRLTVT.

As concerns this clonotype: Mismatch with germline at one junction end may stem from a read error. J is TRBJ2-2 and V is TRBV4-1; TRBD2 matches at 8 bases. Germline V CDR1 and CDR2: MGHRA, YSYEKL. The CDR3 has 14 residues. The CDR3 DNA reads TGCGCCAGCCAAGCGGGAGCGAACACCAGGGAGCTGTTTTTT. Translation: CASQAGANTRELFF.

The chain links TRBV19 to TRBJ1-2; D perhaps matches TRBD1 (5 bases). Germline V gene sequence: CDR1 LNHDA, CDR2 SQIVND (reference sequence). V lost 4 bases and J lost 6, with 15 bases in between. The CDR3 length is 14 residues. CDR3 amino acids: CASSTGTPTDGYTF. In DNA form, the CDR3 reads TGTGCCAGTAGTACAGGGACCCCCACCGATGGCTACACCTTC. The complete variable domain, with remaining parts taken from reference TRBV19 and TRBJ1-2, reads DGGITQSPKYLFRKEGQNVTLSCEQNLNHDAMYWYRQDPGQGLRLIYYSQIVNDFQKGDIAEGYSVSREKKESFPLTVTSAQKNPTAFYLCASSTGTPTDGYTFGSGTRLTVV.

The chain uses TRBV7-9 and TRBJ2-2; D is uncertain. Germline CDR1 is SEHNR and CDR2 is FQNEAQ (reference sequence). Trimming cost V 5 bases and J 4 bases, with 14 bases left between them. This CDR3 region has 15 residues. The CDR3 sequence: CASSPLTESTGELFF. DNA for the CDR3: TGTGCCAGCAGCCCCCTCACGGAGAGCACCGGGGAGCTGTTTTTT.

The rearrangement joins TRBV7-9 to TRBJ2-5; 7 bases map to TRBD1. Germline-derived CDR1 and CDR2 are SEHNR and FQNEAQ (reference sequence). The J segment lost 4 bases and the V segment lost 5 bases, leaving 13 bases of the junction unmatched. The CDR3 spans 16 residues. The chain's CDR3 is CASSPLSGTVGETQYF. DNA for the CDR3: TGTGCCAGCAGCCCCTTGTCCGGGACAGTGGGAGAGACCCAGTACTTC.

CDR3: CASSLALGQASGASYNSPLHF. Here the CDR3 DNA reads TGTGCCAGCAGTTTAGCCCTGGGACAGGCCTCTGGGGCCAGCTATAATTCACCCCTCCACTTT. The chain employs TRBV12-3 or TRBV12-4 and TRBJ1-6, with 8 bases matching TRBD1. The V gene end was trimmed by 0 bases and the J gene end by 3 bases; junction bases not matched to a gene: 16. This CDR3 is built from 21 residues.

This chain connects TRBV5-4 to TRBJ1-1; 9 bases align to TRBD1. Germline assignment: CDR1 SGHNT and CDR2 YYREEE (reference sequence). V lost 6 bases, J lost 0 bases, and 15 bases stayed unmatched. The CDR3 length is 18 residues. The CDR3 bases are TGTGCCAGCACCCTCGCTAGCGGGGACAGGGTGATGAACACTGAAGCTTTCTTT. It codes for CASTLASGDRVMNTEAFF.

This sequence joins TRBV2 and TRBJ1-5, with D unclear. V was pared by 4 bases and J by 6 bases, with 13 bases between. The germline V gene encodes CDR1 SNHLY and CDR2 FYNNEI. The CDR3 loop spans 14 amino acids. The CDR3 sequence is CASSVGLAGQPQHF. CDR3 in DNA: TGTGCCAGCAGTGTTGGACTAGCGGGTCAGCCCCAGCATTTT. Complete variable domain (other parts from reference TRBV2 and TRBJ1-5): EPEVTQTPSHQVTQMGQEVILRCVPISNHLYFYWYRQILGQKVEFLVSFYNNEISEKSEIFDDQFSVERPDGSNFTLKIRSTKLEDSAMYFCASSVGLAGQPQHFGDGTRLSIL.

The chain carries TRBV13 and TRBJ1-4; TRBD1 agrees at 7 bases. Germline V CDR1 and CDR2: PRHDT, FYEKMQ (reference sequence). V shed 5 bases and J 5 bases; nucleotides not matched to a gene: 8. This CDR3 has 15 residues. DNA of the CDR3: TGTGCCAGCAGCGCAACGACAGGGCTCAATGAAAAACTGTTTTTT. Translation: CASSATTGLNEKLFF. Complete variable domain (other parts from reference TRBV13 and TRBJ1-4): AAGVIQSPRHLIKEKRETATLKCYPIPRHDTVYWYQQGPGQDPQFLISFYEKMQSDKGSIPDRFSAQQFSDYHSELNMSSLELGDSALYFCASSATTGLNEKLFFGSGTQLSVL.

This clonotype was seen many times. The genes are TRBV5-5 and TRBJ2-7; maybe TRBD2 (7 bases). CDR3 length equals 15 residues. Per germline, CDR1 SGHKS and CDR2 YYEKEE (reference sequence). V lost 3 bases and J 2 bases, leaving 15 bases between the germline ends. The CDR3 here is CASSSDGGGAYEQYF. CDR3 sequence (DNA): TGTGCCAGCAGCTCCGACGGAGGGGGGGCCTACGAGCAGTACTTC.

This sequence joins TRBV4-1 and TRBJ1-5; D gene ambiguous. Trimming left V 1 base short and J 2 bases short, with 9 bases between. Germline V lookup: CDR1 MGHRA, CDR2 YSYEKL. The CDR3 has 15 amino acids. The CDR3: CASSQVEWGNQPQHF. The CDR3 bases are TGCGCCAGCAGCCAAGTGGAGTGGGGCAATCAGCCCCAGCATTTT.

This clonotype has a count of ten or more. V usage is TRBV7-9 and J usage is TRBJ1-1, with a possible D match to TRBD1 (5 bases). Germline-derived CDR1 and CDR2 are SEHNR and FQNEAQ (reference sequence). V gave up 9 bases and J gave up 2 bases, with 13 bases separating them. The CDR3 has 13 residues. The CDR3 bases are TGTGCCAGTTCACAGGAACCAAACACTGAAGCTTTCTTT. Its protein product is CASSQEPNTEAFF.

This clonotype was detected many times. This sequence joins TRBV5-4 and TRBJ2-5; D is undetermined. The CDR3 consists of 15 residues. CDR1 is SGHNT, CDR2 YYREEE, per germline (reference sequence). V was shortened by 0 bases and J by 5 bases, with 14 bases between the two germline ends. The CDR3 loop reads CASSLVGRLEETQYF. Written as DNA, the CDR3 is TGTGCCAGCAGCTTGGTAGGACGCCTCGAGGAGACCCAGTACTTC.

This chain uses TRBV6-5 with TRBJ1-2; D is unclear. Trimming removed 8 bases at V and 5 bases at J, with 24 bases between. The CDR3 runs to 16 residues. CDR1 is MNHEY, CDR2 SVGAGI, per germline. The CDR3: CASGFDLIGVEYGYTF. For the CDR3, the DNA is TGTGCCAGCGGTTTTGACCTTATTGGGGTCGAGTATGGCTACACCTTC.

This clonotype has ten or more counts. The genes are TRBV14 and TRBJ2-5, with 8 bases identical to TRBD1. Germline V gene data show CDR1 as SGHDN and CDR2 as FVKESK. V shed 4 bases, J shed 5 bases, and the junction held 3 bases outside the gene matches. CDR3 length equals 13 residues. CDR3 coding DNA: TGTGCCAGCAGCCCGACAGGGGTGGAGACCCAGTACTTC. It codes for CASSPTGVETQYF.

The V gene is TRBV20-1, the J gene TRBJ2-5; 7 bases match TRBD1. The CDR3 is 15 amino acids. CDR1 and CDR2 from the germline V gene are DFQATT and SNEGSKA (reference sequence). The trim removed 1 base at V and 9 bases at J, leaving 14 bases unmatched. CDR3 in amino acids: CSARAQTGNGQPQYF. CDR3 coding DNA: TGCAGTGCTAGAGCACAGACAGGGAACGGACAGCCCCAGTACTTC.

This chain uses TRBV29-1 with TRBJ1-2; no definite D call. This CDR3 spans 11 amino acids. V was trimmed by 8 bases and J by 8 bases, leaving 15 bases between them. Germline V gene sequence: CDR1 SQVTM, CDR2 ANQGSEA. The DNA of the CDR3 is TGCAGCCAAGATTTCCCTCAGGGCTACACCTTC. This codes for CSQDFPQGYTF.

As concerns this clonotype: One end of the junction does not line up with germline, which may come from a read error. The chain couples TRBV14 to TRBJ2-7, with D tentatively TRBD1 (6 bases). This CDR3 spans 14 amino acids. CDR1 SGHDN and CDR2 FVKESK come from the germline V gene. Written as DNA, the CDR3 is TGTGCCTGCAGCCAAGGGCAGGGGTCCTACGAGCAGTACTTC. Translated, it gives CACSQGQGSYEQYF.